This TCR beta chain is from a study of blood T cell repertoires in COVID-19. Study-level background: The United States, Italy and Spain supplied acute and convalescent COVID-19 samples. PBMCs, B-cell-depleted T cells, or T cells were the source of the cDNA or gDNA that made up the material.

This CDR3 is built from 13 residues. Germline CDR1 is LNHDA and CDR2 is SQIVND (reference sequence). V was cut by 7 bases and J by 5 bases, with 14 bases left in between. Per the original data handling: Amplification of reference gene primers provided the estimated nucleated cell counts. Repertoires were generated with immunoSEQ multiplex PCR, while TCRdb's copy carries only in-frame clones and drops some. V and J calls and clone size are given by that table; D and trimming were obtained from the DNA. The data show some 240,000 clones, with around 82% seen just once and 9.5% to 15% held by the top ten.

The V gene is TRBV19, the J gene TRBJ2-5, with a tentative D call TRBD1 (6 bases). This sequence originates from a human donor in a cohort sampled during active COVID-19. Sequenced input: peripheral blood. The CDR3 DNA sequence: TGTGCCAGTAACAGGGTGGGTTGGGAGACCCAGTACTTC. This sequence encodes CASNRVGWETQYF.